This is a list of T cell receptor beta chains from one sample in a study of response to subunit inactivated influenza vaccine. Via MiXCR, TCRdb re-called the RT-PCR reads, giving one row per CDR3 protein. The table lists some 800,000 distinct CDR3 sequences, about 20% of them singletons. Specimen: PBMCs from blood, collected about 5 days after vaccination. Source of these receptors: a man aged 45 to 65 who received an inactivated influenza vaccine. Both conserved end residues are part of each CDR3. D genes are given only for firm matches. Not all rows give a size; the values are once, few, many and, for expanded clones, a class.

V	size	J	D	CDR3	DNA
TRBV6-2/TRBV6-3	NA	TRBJ2-1	TRBD2	CASSYSGRWNEQFF	TGTGCCAGCAGTTATAGCGGGAGGTGGAATGAGCAGTTCTTC
TRBV28	NA	TRBJ1-5	NA	CASSPVKDLSNQPQHF	TGTGCCAGCAGTCCCGTGAAGGACCTTAGCAATCAGCCCCAGCATTTT
TRBV6-5	NA	TRBJ2-2	NA	CASSHEVPITGELFF	TGTGCCAGCAGTCACGAGGTGCCTATCACCGGGGAGCTGTTTTTT
TRBV6-2/TRBV6-3	few	TRBJ2-3	TRBD2	CASSYSPSGGAEGTDTQYF	TGTGCCAGCAGTTACTCTCCCAGCGGGGGGGCCGAGGGCACAGATACGCAGTATTTT
TRBV11-2	NA	TRBJ2-1	NA	CASSPGVQYNEQFF	TGTGCCAGCAGCCCCGGTGTACAGTACAATGAGCAGTTCTTC
TRBV4-3	NA	TRBJ2-7	NA	CASSQGRGQIYEQYF	TGCGCCAGCAGCCAAGGACGGGGACAAATCTACGAGCAGTACTTC
TRBV19	NA	TRBJ1-2	NA	CASSRDTRGYTF	TGTGCCAGTAGTCGCGACACCCGGGGCTACACCTTC
TRBV20-1	few	TRBJ2-1	TRBD1	CSATGTDRTYYNEQFF	TGCAGTGCTACGGGGACAGACAGAACTTATTACAATGAGCAGTTCTTC
TRBV4-2	NA	TRBJ2-5	NA	CASSQDLTGSRETQYF	TGTGCCAGCAGCCAAGATCTTACGGGGTCTCGAGAGACCCAGTACTTC
TRBV12-3/TRBV12-4	few	TRBJ1-5	NA	CASSLISMRGGQPQHF	TGTGCCAGCAGTTTAATCTCGATGAGGGGGGGTCAGCCCCAGCATTTT
TRBV20-1	few	TRBJ2-7	TRBD2	CSARGAGGPIVEQYF	TGCAGTGCTAGAGGAGCGGGAGGGCCTATCGTGGAGCAGTACTTC
TRBV7-1	NA	TRBJ2-2	TRBD2	CASSSLVSSSGGDRTNTGELFF	TGTGCCAGCAGCTCCCTTGTCAGTTCTAGCGGGGGGGATAGAACCAACACCGGGGAGCTGTTTTTT
TRBV27	NA	TRBJ2-4	NA	CASSLVGGWGNIQYF	TGTGCCAGCAGTTTAGTCGGAGGGTGGGGAAACATTCAGTACTTC
TRBV4-1	NA	TRBJ2-6	NA	CASSQIDSGANVLTF	TGCGCCAGCAGCCAAATTGACTCTGGGGCCAACGTCCTGACTTTC